This T cell receptor (beta chain) was identified in a study of shared clonotypes between healthy human individuals. Here immunoSEQ multiplex PCR was the method, and the copy in TCRdb shows in-frame clones only, minus some. Among around 580,000 clones, roughly 98% were seen once, and the ten largest hold 0.3%. CD8 cells regarded as naive lacked CD45RO, were positively chosen for CCR7, and omitted terminally differentiated effector memory CD45RA+ cells. The CDR3 contains 13 residues. Germline V lookup: CDR1 MNHEY, CDR2 SMNVEV (reference sequence). V shed 5 bases, J shed 3 bases, and the junction held 1 base outside the gene matches.

The TCR sequence derives from a man aged 30 to 39 in good health. The chain has TRBV27 and TRBJ2-7; 10 positions match TRBD2. The sequenced material came from naive CD8+ T cells sorted from blood. The CDR3 bases are TGTGCCAGCAGTCTAGCGGGAGTCTACGAGCAGTACTTC. It yields the protein CASSLAGVYEQYF.